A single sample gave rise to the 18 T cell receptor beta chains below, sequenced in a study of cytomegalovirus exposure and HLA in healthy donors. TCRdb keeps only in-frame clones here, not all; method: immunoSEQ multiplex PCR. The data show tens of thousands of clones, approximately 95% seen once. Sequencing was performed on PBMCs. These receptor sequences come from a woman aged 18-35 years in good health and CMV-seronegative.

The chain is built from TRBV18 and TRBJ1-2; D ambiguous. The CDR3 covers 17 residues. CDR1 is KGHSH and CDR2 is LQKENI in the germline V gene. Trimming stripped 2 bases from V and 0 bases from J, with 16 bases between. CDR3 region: CASSPYYTVAANYGYTF. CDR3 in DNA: TGTGCCAGCTCACCATATTACACCGTGGCGGCTAACTATGGCTACACCTTC.

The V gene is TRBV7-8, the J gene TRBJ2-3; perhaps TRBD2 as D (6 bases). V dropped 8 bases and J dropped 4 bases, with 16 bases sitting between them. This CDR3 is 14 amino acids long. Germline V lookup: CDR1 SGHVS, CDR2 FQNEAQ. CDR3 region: CASGATSMPDTQYF. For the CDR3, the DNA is TGTGCCAGCGGCGCGACTAGTATGCCAGATACGCAGTATTTT.

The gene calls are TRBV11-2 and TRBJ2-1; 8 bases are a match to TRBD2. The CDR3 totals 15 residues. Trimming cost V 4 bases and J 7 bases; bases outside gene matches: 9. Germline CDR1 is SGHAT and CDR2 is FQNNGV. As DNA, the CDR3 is TGTGCCAGCAGCTCGGGACTAGGACGGAAGAATGAGCAGTTCTTC. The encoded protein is CASSSGLGRKNEQFF.

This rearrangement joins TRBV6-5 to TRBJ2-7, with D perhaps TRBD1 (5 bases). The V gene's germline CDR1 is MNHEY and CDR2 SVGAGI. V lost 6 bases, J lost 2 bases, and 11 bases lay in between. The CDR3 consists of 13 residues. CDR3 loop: CASSGKGTYEQYF. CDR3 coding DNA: TGTGCCAGCAGCGGTAAGGGGACCTACGAGCAGTACTTC.

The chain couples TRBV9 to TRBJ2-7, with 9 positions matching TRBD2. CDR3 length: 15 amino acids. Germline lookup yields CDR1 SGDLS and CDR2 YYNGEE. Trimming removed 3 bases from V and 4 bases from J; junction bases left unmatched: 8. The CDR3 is CASSGTSGSSYEQYF. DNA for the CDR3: TGTGCCAGCAGCGGAACTAGCGGGTCGTCTTACGAGCAGTACTTC.

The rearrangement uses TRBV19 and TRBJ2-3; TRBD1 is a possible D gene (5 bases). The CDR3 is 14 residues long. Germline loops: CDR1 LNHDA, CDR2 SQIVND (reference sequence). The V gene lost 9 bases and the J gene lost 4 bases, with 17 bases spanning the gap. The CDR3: CASSRGASADTQYF. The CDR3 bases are TGTGCCAGCTCAAGGGGTGCTAGTGCAGATACGCAGTATTTT.

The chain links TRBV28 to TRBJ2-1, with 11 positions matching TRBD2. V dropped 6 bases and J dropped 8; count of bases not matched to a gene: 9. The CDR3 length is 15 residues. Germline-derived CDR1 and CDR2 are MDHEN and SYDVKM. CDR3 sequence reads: CASRLAGGPSHEQFF. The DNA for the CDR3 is TGTGCCAGCAGATTAGCGGGAGGGCCTTCCCATGAGCAGTTCTTC.

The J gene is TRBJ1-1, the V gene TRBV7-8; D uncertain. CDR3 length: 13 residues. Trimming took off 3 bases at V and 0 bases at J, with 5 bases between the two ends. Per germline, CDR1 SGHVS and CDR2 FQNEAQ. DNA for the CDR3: TGTGCCAGCAGCTTTCGAGTGAACACTGAAGCTTTCTTT. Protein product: CASSFRVNTEAFF.

As DNA, the CDR3 is TGTGCCAGCCGAAGCGGAGGCCCGGACATTCAGTACTTC. This encodes CASRSGGPDIQYF. The chain couples TRBV6-6 to TRBJ2-4; TRBD2 is a possible D gene (5 bases). Trimming removed 8 bases at V and 8 bases at J, with 16 bases between. The CDR3 runs to 13 residues. Germline CDR1 MNHNY, CDR2 SVGAGI (reference sequence).

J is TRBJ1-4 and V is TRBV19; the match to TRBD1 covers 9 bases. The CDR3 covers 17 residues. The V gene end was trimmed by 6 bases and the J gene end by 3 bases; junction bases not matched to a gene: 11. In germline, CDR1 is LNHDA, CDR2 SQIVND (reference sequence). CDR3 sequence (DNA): TGTGCCAGTAGGAGGACAGGGGTTCTTGCCCCTAATGAAAAACTGTTTTTT. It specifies CASRRTGVLAPNEKLFF. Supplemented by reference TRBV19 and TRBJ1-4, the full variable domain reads DGGITQSPKYLFRKEGQNVTLSCEQNLNHDAMYWYRQDPGQGLRLIYYSQIVNDFQKGDIAEGYSVSREKKESFPLTVTSAQKNPTAFYLCASRRTGVLAPNEKLFFGSGTQLSVL.

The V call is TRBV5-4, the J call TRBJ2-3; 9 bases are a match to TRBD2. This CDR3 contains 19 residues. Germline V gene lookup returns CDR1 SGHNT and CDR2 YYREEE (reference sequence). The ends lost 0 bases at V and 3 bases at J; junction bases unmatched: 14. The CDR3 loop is CASSLAGVAGAPRTDTQYF. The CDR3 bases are TGTGCCAGCAGCTTGGCCGGAGTAGCGGGAGCCCCAAGAACAGATACGCAGTATTTT.

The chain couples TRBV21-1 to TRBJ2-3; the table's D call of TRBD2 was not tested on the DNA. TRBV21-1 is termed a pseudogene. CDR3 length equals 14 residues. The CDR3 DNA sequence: TGTGCCAGTGCTAGCGGGGGGGCGATAGATACGCAGTATTTT. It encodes CASASGGAIDTQYF.

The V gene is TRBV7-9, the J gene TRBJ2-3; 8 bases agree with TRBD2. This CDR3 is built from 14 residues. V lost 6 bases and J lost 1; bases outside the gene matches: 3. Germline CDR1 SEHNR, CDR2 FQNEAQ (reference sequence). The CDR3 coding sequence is TGTGCCAGCAGACGGGGGGGAGGCACAGATACGCAGTATTTT. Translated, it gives CASRRGGGTDTQYF.

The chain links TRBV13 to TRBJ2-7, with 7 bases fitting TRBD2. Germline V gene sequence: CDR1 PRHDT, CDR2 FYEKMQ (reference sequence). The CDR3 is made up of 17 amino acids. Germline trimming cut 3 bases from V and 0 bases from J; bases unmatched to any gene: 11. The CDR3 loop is CASSFLRFRGSSYEQYF. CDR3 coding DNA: TGTGCCAGCAGCTTTCTTCGGTTTCGCGGGAGCTCCTACGAGCAGTACTTC.

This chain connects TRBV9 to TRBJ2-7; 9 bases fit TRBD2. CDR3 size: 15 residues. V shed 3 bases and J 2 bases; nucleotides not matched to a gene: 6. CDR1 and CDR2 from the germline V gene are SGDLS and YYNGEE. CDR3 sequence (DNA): TGTGCCAGCAGCGGGCGCGGGGGGGCCGCCTACGAGCAGTACTTC. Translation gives CASSGRGGAAYEQYF.

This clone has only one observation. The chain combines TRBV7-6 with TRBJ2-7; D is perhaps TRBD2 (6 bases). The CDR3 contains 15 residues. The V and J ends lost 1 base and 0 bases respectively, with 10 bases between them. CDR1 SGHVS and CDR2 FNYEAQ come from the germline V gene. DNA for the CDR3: TGTGCCAGCAGCTTAGAACGGGGGTCCTCCTACGAGCAGTACTTC. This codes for CASSLERGSSYEQYF. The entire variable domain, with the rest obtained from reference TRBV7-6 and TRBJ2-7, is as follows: GAGVSQSPRYKVTKRGQDVALRCDPISGHVSLYWYRQALGQGPEFLTYFNYEAQQDKSGLPNDRFSAERPEGSISTLTIQRTEQRDSAMYRCASSLERGSSYEQYFGPGTRLTVT.

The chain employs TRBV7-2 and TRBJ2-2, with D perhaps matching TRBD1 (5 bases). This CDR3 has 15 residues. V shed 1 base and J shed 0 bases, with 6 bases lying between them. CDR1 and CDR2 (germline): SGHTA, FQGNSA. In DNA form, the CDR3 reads TGTGCCAGCAGCTTAGGACAGCCGAACACCGGGGAGCTGTTTTTT. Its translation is CASSLGQPNTGELFF.

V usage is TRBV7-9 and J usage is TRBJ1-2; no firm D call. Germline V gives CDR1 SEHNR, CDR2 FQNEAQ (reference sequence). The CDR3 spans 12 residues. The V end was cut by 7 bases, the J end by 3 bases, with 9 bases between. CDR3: CASNGRDYGYTF. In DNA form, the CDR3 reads TGTGCCAGCAATGGGAGAGACTATGGCTACACCTTC.